The clone carrying this T cell receptor beta chain has more than one count but fewer than ten. Its target is unknown. Germline V gives CDR1 LGHDT, CDR2 YNNKEL (reference sequence). Trimming left V 2 bases short and J 3 bases short, with 10 bases between. The CDR3 length is 14 residues. This specimen belongs to a study of post-analysis software for immune sequencing data. General study findings and limits: Five TRBV segments occurring more often in patients than controls included TRBV5-6, TRBV5-1 and TRBV20-1. Controls' normalized Chao1 diversity significantly exceeded that of multiple sclerosis patients.

Built from TCR beta cDNA, the libraries had unique molecular identifiers in them. Via MiXCR, TCRdb re-called the PCR reads, giving one row per CDR3 protein. The data contain 350,000 to 500,000 distinct CDR3 sequences, 30% to 40% of them singletons. Sequencing was carried out using blood. The chain carries TRBV3-1 and TRBJ1-2, with D tentatively TRBD1 (5 bases). This TCR was recovered from a girl aged 2-9 years with multiple sclerosis. CDR3 coding DNA: TGTGCCAGCAGCCAACGGGGCCTTGACTATGGCTACACCTTC. Amino acids: CASSQRGLDYGYTF.